What follows describes a single T cell receptor (beta chain). Profiling relied on immunoSEQ multiplex PCR, and the TCRdb table lists in-frame clones only, not all of them. The table has about 90,000 clones, around 90% seen once. The data were taken from a study of blood T cell repertoires in COVID-19. Study information: PBMCs, B-cell-depleted T cells, or T cells provided the cDNA or gDNA that made up the material.

After removal of 1 base from V and 1 base from J, the junction contained 2 bases not matched to a gene. In germline, CDR1 is SGHVS, CDR2 FNYEAQ. This CDR3 spans 15 amino acids. This TCR was sampled from a human donor with active COVID-19. The donor label of this sample is uncertain. The rearrangement joins TRBV7-6 to TRBJ2-3; 7 bases map to TRBD1. The sequencing sample was made of peripheral blood. This chain's CDR3 is CASSLGQGGTDTQYF. As DNA, the CDR3 is TGTGCCAGCAGCTTAGGACAGGGAGGCACAGATACGCAGTATTTT.